The 5 T cell receptor beta chains listed next were all sequenced from one sample in a study of somatic mutations in cytotoxic T cells in rheumatoid arthritis. TCRdb's table, derived via immunoSEQ multiplex PCR, lists solely in-frame clones and lacks some. This table has approximately 5,000 clones, around 80% appearing once. The sample consisted of CD8+ T cells sorted from blood. Receptor source: a man aged 70-80 years with rheumatoid arthritis.

DNA for the CDR3: TGTGCTAGTGGTTTGGTGACTAGCGGGGGTAGCACAGATACGCAGTATTTT. Residues: CASGLVTSGGSTDTQYF. The chain couples TRBV12-5 to TRBJ2-3; TRBD2 matches at 12 bases. V trimming: 0 bases; J trimming: 0 bases; junction bases outside the gene matches: 1. The CDR3 sequence is 17 residues long. The germline CDR1 and CDR2 sequences are LGHNT and FRNRAP.

The V call is TRBV23-1, the J call TRBJ1-5, with 7 bases matching TRBD1. TRBV23-1 is an ORF, with its function uncertain. After removal of 4 bases from V and 3 bases from J, the junction contained 9 bases not matched to a gene. The CDR3 contains 16 residues. The CDR3 DNA reads as TGCGCCAGCAGTCCTCACCGGGACAGAATCAATCAGCCCCAGCATTTT. Amino acids: CASSPHRDRINQPQHF.

The CDR3: CASSLVGDRRSEQYF. The CDR3 DNA sequence: TGTGCCAGCAGCTTAGTGGGGGACAGGCGAAGCGAGCAGTACTTC. The rearrangement links TRBV11-2 to TRBJ2-7; 8 nucleotides agree with TRBD1. The V gene's germline CDR1 is SGHAT and CDR2 FQNNGV. CDR3 length: 15 residues. Trimming took 1 base from V and 6 from J; bases not matched to a gene: 8.

This clone has just one count. V gene TRBV27 combines with J gene TRBJ2-7; perhaps TRBD1 as D (6 bases). Per germline, CDR1 MNHEY and CDR2 SMNVEV (reference sequence). The CDR3 runs 12 residues. The germline V and J ends were trimmed by 11 bases and 3 bases, with 14 bases remaining between them. Here the CDR3 DNA reads TGTGCCTCCGGGACACCCTACTACGAGCAGTACTTC. As protein: CASGTPYYEQYF.

This clone is labeled as hyperexpanded. V gene TRBV6-5 combines with J gene TRBJ2-7, with D perhaps matching TRBD2 (6 bases). CDR1 is MNHEY, CDR2 SVGAGI, per germline. The CDR3 consists of 13 residues. The V end was cut by 0 bases, the J end by 5 bases, with 8 bases between. As DNA, the CDR3 is TGTGCCAGCAGTTACTCGGGGACTGACGAGCAGTACTTC. This translates into CASSYSGTDEQYF.